This TCR beta chain came from a study of cytomegalovirus exposure and HLA in healthy donors. Study outcomes and limitations: TCR beta sequences numbering around 15,000 were associated with HLA alleles at 0.05 false discovery rate in a later analysis.

This clone was observed a few times. The antigen is unknown. A read error may produce the germline difference seen at one junction end. Both 60 Vbeta primers and 13 Jbeta primers went into the PCR. Libraries were prepared by immunoSEQ multiplex PCR; TCRdb keeps only in-frame clonotypes and omits some of them. Of 60,000 to 75,000 clones in the sample, around 61% were seen once. The CDR3 totals 15 residues. Per the germline V gene, CDR1 is SSHAT and CDR2 is FNYEAQ (reference sequence). The sample consisted of PBMCs. The V and J genes are TRBV7-7 and TRBJ2-5; a possible D gene is TRBD1 (7 bases). This TCR was sampled from a woman aged 50 to 60 in good health and CMV-seronegative. CDR3 coding DNA: TGTGCTAGCAGCTTACTTCCGTCAGGGGGGGAGACCCAGTACTTC. Protein sequence: CASSLLPSGGETQYF.